A selection of T cell receptor beta chains follows, all from one sample in a study of blood T cell repertoires in COVID-19. Profiled with immunoSEQ multiplex PCR; TCRdb holds only in-frame clones, not every one. The sample carries 65,000 to 90,000 clones, roughly 88% recorded once. The sample was peripheral blood. These receptors came from a human donor in a cohort sampled during active COVID-19. The CDR3 runs from the conserved cysteine through the conserved F or W. The order of the fields is J gene, D gene, V gene, clone size, CDR3 DNA, CDR3 protein. The D gene is left open where the match is weak. Only part of the rows carry a size: once, few, many, or a class if the clone is expanded.

J: TRBJ2-7
D: .
V: TRBV9
size: .
DNA: TGTGCCAGCAGCGAAAAGGAAAAGACAGGACACTCTTGCTACGAGCAGTACTTC
CDR3: CASSEKEKTGHSCYEQYF

J: TRBJ2-7
D: TRBD2
V: TRBV5-1
size: .
DNA: TGCGCCAGCAGGGACGGGACTAGCGGGAGCTACGAGCAGTACTTC
CDR3: CASRDGTSGSYEQYF

J: TRBJ1-6
D: TRBD1
V: TRBV6-5
size: few
DNA: TGTGCCAGCAGGGTACCAGGGACAGGGGATTCACCCCTCCACTTT
CDR3: CASRVPGTGDSPLHF

J: TRBJ1-1
D: .
V: TRBV3-1/TRBV3-2
size: .
DNA: TGTGCCAGCAGCCAAGAAGGGGGTGACACTGAAGCTTTCTTT
CDR3: CASSQEGGDTEAFF

J: TRBJ1-1
D: .
V: TRBV15
size: .
DNA: TGTGCCACCAGGGAAGACAGGAACACTGAAGCTTTCTTT
CDR3: CATREDRNTEAFF

J: TRBJ2-3
D: .
V: TRBV14
size: .
DNA: TGTGCCAGCAGCCCTCGGGGTTTACCCCACACAGATACGCAGTATTTT
CDR3: CASSPRGLPHTDTQYF

J: TRBJ1-1
D: .
V: TRBV10-3
size: .
DNA: TGTGCCTCTAACCAGGACACTGAAGCTTTCTTT
CDR3: CASNQDTEAFF

J: TRBJ2-5
D: TRBD2
V: TRBV29-1
size: once
DNA: TGCAGCGTTGAAGAGACGCTCGGGGGGGTATACCAAGAGACCCAGTACTTC
CDR3: CSVEETLGGVYQETQYF

J: TRBJ2-5
D: .
V: TRBV3-1/TRBV3-2
size: once
DNA: TGTGCCAGCAGCCCAATGGCCGGCCAGGGTATTTTTCAAGAGACCCAGTACTTC
CDR3: CASSPMAGQGIFQETQYF

J: TRBJ2-7
D: TRBD2
V: TRBV19
size: .
DNA: TGTGCCAGTACTAGCAGAGCGGGAGATCGGTACGAGCAGTACTTC
CDR3: CASTSRAGDRYEQYF

J: TRBJ2-2
D: TRBD2
V: TRBV23-1
size: .
DNA: TGCGCCAGCAGTCAGCCGGGACTAGCGGGGGGAATTAACACCGGGGAGCTGTTTTTT
CDR3: CASSQPGLAGGINTGELFF

J: TRBJ2-7
D: .
V: TRBV29-1
size: .
DNA: TGCAGCGTTGATACCGGTGGTGGCTCCTACGAGCAGTACTTC
CDR3: CSVDTGGGSYEQYF

J: TRBJ2-5
D: TRBD2
V: TRBV28
size: .
DNA: TGTGCCAGCAGACTAGCGGGGTCCCAAGAGACCCAGTACTTC
CDR3: CASRLAGSQETQYF

J: TRBJ2-2
D: TRBD1
V: TRBV11-2
size: once
DNA: TGTGCCAGCAGCCCCCAGGGGGCCGACACCGGGGAGCTGTTTTTT
CDR3: CASSPQGADTGELFF

J: TRBJ2-3
D: .
V: TRBV28
size: once
DNA: TGTGCCAGCAGTCCCTCTCGAGATACGCAGTATTTT
CDR3: CASSPSRDTQYF

J: TRBJ2-5
D: TRBD2
V: TRBV7-2
size: .
DNA: TGTGCCAGCAGCTTAGACCCGGGACTAGCGGGAGACGGGGAGACCCAGTACTTC
CDR3: CASSLDPGLAGDGETQYF

J: TRBJ2-1
D: TRBD1
V: TRBV28
size: .
DNA: TGTGCCAGCAGAAGACAGGGAAGGAATGAGCAGTTCTTC
CDR3: CASRRQGRNEQFF

J: TRBJ2-3
D: TRBD1
V: TRBV10-3
size: .
DNA: TGTGCCACGGGACAGGGGGCAGATACGCAGTATTTT
CDR3: CATGQGADTQYF

J: TRBJ2-5
D: TRBD1
V: TRBV5-8
size: .
DNA: TGTGCCAGCAGCCCGTGGACAGGGGGCGGAGAGACCCAGTACTTC
CDR3: CASSPWTGGGETQYF

J: TRBJ1-1
D: .
V: TRBV20-1
size: once
DNA: TGCAGTGCTAGTGGCGGGGATATAGGAACTGAAGCTTTCTTT
CDR3: CSASGGDIGTEAFF

J: TRBJ1-3
D: .
V: TRBV6-5
size: .
DNA: TGTGCCAGCCGTTTAGAGGTCTCTGGAAACACCATATATTTT
CDR3: CASRLEVSGNTIYF

J: TRBJ2-3
D: .
V: TRBV20-1
size: .
DNA: TGCAGTGCTAGTATGTTAGCGGCAGATACGCAGTATTTT
CDR3: CSASMLAADTQYF

J: TRBJ2-7
D: .
V: TRBV4-2
size: .
DNA: TGTGCCAGCAGCCAAGATCCTCCTGATAAGAACTTGCGGCCCTACGAGCAGTACTTC
CDR3: CASSQDPPDKNLRPYEQYF

J: TRBJ1-5
D: .
V: TRBV30
size: .
DNA: TGTGCCTGGAGTGTGCCAGGGTGGGGTCAGCCCCAGCATTTT
CDR3: CAWSVPGWGQPQHF

J: TRBJ2-5
D: TRBD2
V: TRBV5-4
size: once
DNA: TGTGCCAGCAGCTTAACTAGCGGGGGGCCGGAAGAGACCCAGTACTTC
CDR3: CASSLTSGGPEETQYF

J: TRBJ2-7
D: TRBD2
V: TRBV2
size: few
DNA: TGTGCCAGCAAGGCTCAGACTAGCGGCACCTACGAGCAGTACTTC
CDR3: CASKAQTSGTYEQYF

J: TRBJ2-3
D: TRBD2
V: TRBV5-1
size: .
DNA: TGCGCCAGCAGCTTGAGTAGCGGGTCCGGTGATACGCAGTATTTT
CDR3: CASSLSSGSGDTQYF

J: TRBJ1-1
D: .
V: TRBV19
size: .
DNA: TGTGCCAGTGAAACCTCAGGAAAGAACACTGAAGCTTTCTTT
CDR3: CASETSGKNTEAFF

J: TRBJ2-3
D: TRBD2
V: TRBV7-2
size: .
DNA: TGTGCCAGCAGCCTTGGCGGGGGGCAGGACACAGATACGCAGTATTTT
CDR3: CASSLGGGQDTDTQYF

J: TRBJ1-3
D: .
V: TRBV7-2
size: .
DNA: TGTGCCAGTATAACGACGGGGATCTCTGGAAACACCATATATTTT
CDR3: CASITTGISGNTIYF

J: TRBJ1-3
D: .
V: TRBV5-1
size: few
DNA: TGCGCCAGCAGCTTGGGTACAGGGTCTGGAAACACCATATATTTT
CDR3: CASSLGTGSGNTIYF

J: TRBJ2-7
D: .
V: TRBV28
size: .
DNA: TGTGCCAGCAGTCGCCTCGACAGGGAGCAGTACTTC
CDR3: CASSRLDREQYF

J: TRBJ2-1
D: TRBD2
V: TRBV10-3
size: .
DNA: TGTGCCATCAGCACACCGGGACTAGCGGGGTACAATGAGCAGTTCTTC
CDR3: CAISTPGLAGYNEQFF

J: TRBJ2-1
D: TRBD2
V: TRBV24-1
size: .
DNA: TGTGCCACCAGTGAGACTACTAGCGGGGGGGTTAATGAGCAGTTCTTC
CDR3: CATSETTSGGVNEQFF

J: TRBJ2-7
D: TRBD1
V: TRBV7-2
size: .
DNA: TGTGCCAGCAGCGCGACAGGGAGAGGGACCTACGAGCAGTACTTC
CDR3: CASSATGRGTYEQYF

J: TRBJ2-7
D: TRBD2
V: TRBV11-2
size: .
DNA: TGTGCCAGCAGCCGGGAGGGCATCGACGAGCAGTACTTC
CDR3: CASSREGIDEQYF

J: TRBJ1-6
D: .
V: TRBV5-4
size: .
DNA: TGTGCCAGCAGCTTGGAGGGCAGGGCGGTCTATAATTCACCCCTCCACTTT
CDR3: CASSLEGRAVYNSPLHF

J: TRBJ2-3
D: TRBD2
V: TRBV5-4
size: once
DNA: TGTGCCAGCAGCTCTAGCGGGGGCAAAGCGACAGATACGCAGTATTTT
CDR3: CASSSSGGKATDTQYF

J: TRBJ1-2
D: .
V: TRBV12-3/TRBV12-4
size: once
DNA: TGTGCCAGCAGTCCGAGGGGGGGCTATGGCTACACCTTC
CDR3: CASSPRGGYGYTF